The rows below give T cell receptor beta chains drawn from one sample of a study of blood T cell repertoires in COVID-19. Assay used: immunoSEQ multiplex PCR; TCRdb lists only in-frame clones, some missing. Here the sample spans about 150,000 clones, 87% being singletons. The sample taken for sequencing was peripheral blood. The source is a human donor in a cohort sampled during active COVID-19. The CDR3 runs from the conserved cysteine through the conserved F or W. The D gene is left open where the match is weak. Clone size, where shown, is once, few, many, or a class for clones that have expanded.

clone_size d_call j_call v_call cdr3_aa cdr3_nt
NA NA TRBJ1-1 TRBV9 CASSVEAGLNTEAFF TGTGCCAGCAGCGTAGAGGCAGGGTTGAACACTGAAGCTTTCTTT
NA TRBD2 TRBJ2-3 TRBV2 CASSDSGGASDTQYF TGTGCCAGCAGTGATAGCGGGGGGGCCTCGGATACGCAGTATTTT
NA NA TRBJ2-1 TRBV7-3 CASSLSSEIYNEQFF TGTGCCAGCAGCCTCTCCTCTGAGATTTACAATGAGCAGTTCTTC
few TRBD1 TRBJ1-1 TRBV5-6 CASSLQGANTEAFF TGTGCCAGCAGCTTACAGGGGGCGAACACTGAAGCTTTCTTT
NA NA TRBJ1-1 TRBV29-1 CSVGAPGQVEAFF TGCAGCGTTGGGGCCCCAGGACAAGTCGAAGCTTTCTTT
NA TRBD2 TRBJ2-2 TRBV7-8 CASTLGASGPTRTGELFF TGTGCCAGCACCCTTGGGGCTAGCGGGCCCACGAGGACCGGGGAGCTGTTTTTT
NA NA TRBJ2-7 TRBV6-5 CASSYSGSYYEQYF TGTGCCAGCAGTTACTCGGGCAGTTACTACGAGCAGTACTTC
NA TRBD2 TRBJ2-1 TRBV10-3 CAISESPRLAETSYNEQFF TGTGCCATCAGTGAGTCGCCCAGACTAGCGGAGACCTCCTACAATGAGCAGTTCTTC
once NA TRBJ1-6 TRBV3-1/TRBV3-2 CASSQVQGIANSPLHF TGTGCCAGCAGCCAAGTCCAGGGGATAGCTAATTCACCCCTCCACTTT
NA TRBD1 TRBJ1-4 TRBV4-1 CASSQGLGTVGEKLFF TGCGCCAGCAGCCAAGGTCTGGGGACAGTCGGCGAAAAACTGTTTTTT
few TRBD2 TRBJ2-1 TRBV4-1 CASSHSGSPRGEQFF TGCGCCAGCAGCCACAGCGGGAGCCCCCGAGGGGAGCAGTTCTTC
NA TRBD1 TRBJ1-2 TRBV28 CASSSRWTGVGYTF TGTGCCAGCAGTTCCCGGTGGACAGGGGTTGGCTACACCTTC
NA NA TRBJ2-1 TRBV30 CAWSGSSYNEQFF TGTGCCTGGAGCGGGAGCTCCTACAATGAGCAGTTCTTC
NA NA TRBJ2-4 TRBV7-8 CASSLGTLAKNIQYF TGTGCCAGCAGCTTAGGCACTTTAGCCAAAAACATTCAGTACTTC
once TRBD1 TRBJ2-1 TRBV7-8 CASSFGQGLFEQFF TGTGCCAGCAGCTTCGGACAGGGCCTGTTTGAGCAGTTCTTC
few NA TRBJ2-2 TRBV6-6 CASRAGLKTGELFF TGTGCCAGCAGGGCGGGACTTAAGACCGGGGAGCTGTTTTTT
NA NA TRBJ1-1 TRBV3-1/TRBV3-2 CASSQDWRGSNTEAFF TGTGCCAGCAGCCAAGATTGGAGAGGGTCGAACACTGAAGCTTTCTTT
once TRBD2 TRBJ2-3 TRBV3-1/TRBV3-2 CASSHQGAGVSTDTQYF TGTGCCAGCAGCCACCAGGGAGCGGGGGTGAGCACAGATACGCAGTATTTT
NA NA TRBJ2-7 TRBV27 CASSLGFLGDEQYF TGTGCCAGCAGTTTAGGGTTCCTAGGGGACGAGCAGTACTTC
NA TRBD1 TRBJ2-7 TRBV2 CASRQTGNEQYF TGTGCCAGCAGACAGACAGGGAACGAGCAGTACTTC
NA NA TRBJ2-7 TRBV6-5 CASSYREQLGYEQYF TGTGCCAGCAGTTACAGGGAGCAACTTGGTTACGAGCAGTACTTC
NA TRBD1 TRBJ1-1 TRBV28 CASSPGQVNTEAFF TGTGCCAGCAGCCCGGGACAGGTAAACACTGAAGCTTTCTTT
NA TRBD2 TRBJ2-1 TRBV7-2 CASSLVSSGGVYNEQFF TGTGCCAGCAGCTTAGTATCTAGCGGGGGAGTCTACAATGAGCAGTTCTTC
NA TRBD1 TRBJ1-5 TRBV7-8 CVSSRFRTGSNQPQHF TGTGTCAGCAGCCGATTCCGGACAGGAAGCAATCAGCCCCAGCATTTT
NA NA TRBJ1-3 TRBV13 CASSYGQSRGNTIYF TGTGCCAGCAGCTACGGACAGTCACGAGGAAACACCATATATTTT
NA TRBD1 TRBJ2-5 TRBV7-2 CASSLRDRGETQYF TGTGCCAGCAGCCTCCGGGACAGGGGGGAGACCCAGTACTTC
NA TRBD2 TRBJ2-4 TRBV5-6 CASSEIRGDKNIQYF TGTGCCAGCAGTGAAATCCGGGGGGACAAAAACATTCAGTACTTC
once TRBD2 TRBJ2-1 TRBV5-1 CASSSGSLAGAGGTYNEQFF TGCGCCAGCAGCTCGGGGTCTCTAGCGGGGGCCGGGGGGACCTACAATGAGCAGTTCTTC
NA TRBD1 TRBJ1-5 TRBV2 CASGDRGQHF TGTGCCAGCGGCGACAGGGGCCAGCATTTT
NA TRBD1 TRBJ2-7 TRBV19 CASSIRVTGGSYEQYF TGTGCCAGTAGTATCCGAGTAACAGGGGGGTCCTACGAGCAGTACTTC
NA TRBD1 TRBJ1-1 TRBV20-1 CSASPPRGHTEAFF TGCAGTGCTAGTCCGCCTAGGGGGCACACTGAAGCTTTCTTT
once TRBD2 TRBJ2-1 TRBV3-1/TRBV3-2 CASSQGSGGYNEQFF TGTGCCAGCAGCCAAGGTTCGGGGGGCTACAATGAGCAGTTCTTC
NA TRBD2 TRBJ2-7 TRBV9 CASSLLPAIAGDTSYEQYF TGTGCCAGCAGCCTGCTACCAGCCATAGCGGGAGACACCTCCTACGAGCAGTACTTC
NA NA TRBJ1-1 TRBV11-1 CASSLVGRVNTEAFF TGTGCCAGCAGCTTAGTGGGCAGGGTGAACACTGAAGCTTTCTTT
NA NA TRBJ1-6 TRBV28 CASSPPFSPLHF TGTGCCAGCAGTCCTCCTTTTTCACCCCTCCACTTT
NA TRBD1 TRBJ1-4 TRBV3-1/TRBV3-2 CASSHSQGVGNEKLFF TGTGCCAGCAGCCATTCCCAGGGGGTAGGTAATGAAAAACTGTTTTTT
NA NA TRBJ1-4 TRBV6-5 CASSWDTSEKLFF TGTGCCAGCAGTTGGGACACATCAGAAAAACTGTTTTTT
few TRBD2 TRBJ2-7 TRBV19 CASSPTSGISYEQYF TGTGCCAGTAGTCCAACTAGCGGTATATCCTACGAGCAGTACTTC